The 6 T cell receptor beta chains listed next were all sequenced from one sample in a study of OX40 agonist ivuxolimab in advanced cancers. Here immunoSEQ multiplex PCR was the method, and the copy in TCRdb shows in-frame clones only, minus some. The sample comprises some 30,000 clones, around four fifths of which are singletons, and less than 15% rests with the top ten. Sequenced here: CD4+ or CD8+ T cells sorted from blood, sampled in a trial of the OX40 agonist ivuxolimab. Receptor source: an adult with an advanced solid tumor such as melanoma, head and neck, liver or kidney cancer.

The DNA of the CDR3 is TGTGCCAGTAGTATAGCGGGGGGATCACCCCTCCACTTT. Its protein product is CASSIAGGSPLHF. This chain connects TRBV19 to TRBJ1-6, with D perhaps matching TRBD1 (5 bases). Germline assignment: CDR1 LNHDA and CDR2 SQIVND (reference sequence). This CDR3 contains 13 residues. Trimming took 1 base from V and 10 from J, leaving 8 bases between them.

The chain combines TRBV4-1 with TRBJ1-1, with 9 bases that match TRBD1. The CDR3 has 18 amino acids. CDR1 MGHRA and CDR2 YSYEKL come from the germline V gene. J was trimmed by 1 base and V by 0 bases; bases with no gene match: 9. The CDR3 spells CASSQEFAGTGRNTEAFF. The CDR3 DNA reads TGCGCCAGCAGCCAAGAATTCGCCGGGACAGGGCGGAACACTGAAGCTTTCTTT.

The CDR3 loop is CASSYSRGGEQYF. CDR3 DNA: TGTGCCAGCAGTTACTCACGGGGGGGAGAGCAGTACTTC. V gene TRBV6-5 combines with J gene TRBJ2-7, with 8 bases that match TRBD2. J was trimmed by 7 bases and V by 0 bases; bases with no gene match: 2. The CDR3 has 13 residues. From germline, CDR1 is MNHEY and CDR2 SVGAGI.

The rearrangement uses TRBV27 and TRBJ1-1; D is ambiguous. Trimming left V 3 bases short and J 7 bases short, with 18 bases between. CDR1 is MNHEY and CDR2 is SMNVEV in the germline V gene (reference sequence). The CDR3 loop spans 15 amino acids. CDR3 DNA: TGTGCCAGCAGTTTGGCCCCATTGGGATTTGGTGAAGCTTTCTTT. Protein product: CASSLAPLGFGEAFF.

J is TRBJ2-1 and V is TRBV19; the match to TRBD2 covers 9 bases. Germline V gene sequence: CDR1 LNHDA, CDR2 SQIVND (reference sequence). The CDR3 loop spans 14 amino acids. After removal of 3 bases from V and 4 bases from J, the junction contained 1 base not matched to a gene. Here the CDR3 reads CASSMTSGYNEQFF. In nucleotides, the CDR3 is TGTGCCAGTAGTATGACTAGCGGTTACAATGAGCAGTTCTTC.

This chain links TRBV7-2 with TRBJ2-5; TRBD1 agrees at 10 bases. Germline assignment: CDR1 SGHTA and CDR2 FQGNSA. The CDR3 loop spans 16 amino acids. The ends lost 3 bases at V and 1 base at J; junction bases unmatched: 5. This CDR3 is CASSFPGTGAQETQYF. Written as DNA, the CDR3 is TGTGCCAGCAGCTTTCCCGGGACAGGGGCCCAAGAGACCCAGTACTTC.